A selection of T cell receptor beta chains follows, all from one sample in a study of shared clonotypes between healthy human individuals. Some clones are missing from TCRdb's copy, which holds only in-frame ones; the method was immunoSEQ multiplex PCR. The table shows hundreds of thousands of clones, with about 95% occurring only once. Material for sequencing was naive CD8+ T cells sorted from blood. Receptors were obtained from a woman aged 30 to 39 in good health. Both conserved end residues are part of each CDR3. Each record gives: V gene, J gene, clone size, D gene, CDR3 DNA, CDR3 protein. D genes are given only for firm matches. Part of the rows lack a size; the others show once, few, many or a class for expanded clones.

v_call: TRBV11-2; j_call: TRBJ2-2; clone_size: once; d_call: -; cdr3_nt: TGTGCCAGCAGCTTAGGGGTAGGCGGGGAGCTGTTTTTT; cdr3_aa: CASSLGVGGELFF
v_call: TRBV2; j_call: TRBJ1-5; clone_size: -; d_call: TRBD1; cdr3_nt: TGTGCCAGCAGTTGGACAGGGGGGAATCAGCCCCAGCATTTT; cdr3_aa: CASSWTGGNQPQHF
v_call: TRBV4-1; j_call: TRBJ2-1; clone_size: -; d_call: TRBD2; cdr3_nt: TGCGCCAGCAAAAGTTCCCTAGCGGGAGGGAATGAGCAGTTCTTC; cdr3_aa: CASKSSLAGGNEQFF
v_call: TRBV9; j_call: TRBJ1-3; clone_size: -; d_call: TRBD1; cdr3_nt: TGTGCCAGCAGCCTCGGGACAGGGGGCCTTGGAAACACCATATATTTT; cdr3_aa: CASSLGTGGLGNTIYF
v_call: TRBV27; j_call: TRBJ2-7; clone_size: once; d_call: TRBD2; cdr3_nt: TGTGCCAGCAGTTTACGCGGTAGCGGGTCCTACGAGCAGTACTTC; cdr3_aa: CASSLRGSGSYEQYF
v_call: TRBV9; j_call: TRBJ1-1; clone_size: few; d_call: -; cdr3_nt: TGTGCCAGCAGCGCTGGAGGGACTGAAGCTTTCTTT; cdr3_aa: CASSAGGTEAFF
v_call: TRBV19; j_call: TRBJ2-3; clone_size: -; d_call: -; cdr3_nt: TGTGCCAGTAGTATAGTGGGCAGGGGGGCCACAGATACGCAGTATTTT; cdr3_aa: CASSIVGRGATDTQYF
v_call: TRBV29-1; j_call: TRBJ1-2; clone_size: -; d_call: -; cdr3_nt: TGCAGCGTTGAAAGACAGGACTATGGCTACACCTTC; cdr3_aa: CSVERQDYGYTF
v_call: TRBV7-8; j_call: TRBJ2-7; clone_size: once; d_call: -; cdr3_nt: TGTGCCAGCAGCCCTACAGGGAACGCCTACGAGCAGTACTTC; cdr3_aa: CASSPTGNAYEQYF
v_call: TRBV7-9; j_call: TRBJ2-5; clone_size: -; d_call: -; cdr3_nt: TGTGCCAGCCAGTCGGGACTGCAAGAGACCCAGTACTTC; cdr3_aa: CASQSGLQETQYF
v_call: TRBV19; j_call: TRBJ1-2; clone_size: -; d_call: -; cdr3_nt: TGTGCCAGTAGTAGGCCTGAGCGGACAGAGAACTATGGCTACACCTTC; cdr3_aa: CASSRPERTENYGYTF
v_call: TRBV4-1; j_call: TRBJ1-1; clone_size: -; d_call: -; cdr3_nt: TGCGCCAGCAGCCAAGATCCCCACAGGTTGGGTGGGAACACTGAAGCTTTCTTT; cdr3_aa: CASSQDPHRLGGNTEAFF
v_call: TRBV19; j_call: TRBJ2-7; clone_size: -; d_call: TRBD1; cdr3_nt: TGTGCCAGTAGTATAGGCCAGGGGGCCTACGAGCAGTACTTC; cdr3_aa: CASSIGQGAYEQYF
v_call: TRBV5-1; j_call: TRBJ2-1; clone_size: -; d_call: -; cdr3_nt: TGCGCCAGCAGCTTGGAAAGCTACAATGAGCAGTTCTTC; cdr3_aa: CASSLESYNEQFF
v_call: TRBV19; j_call: TRBJ2-1; clone_size: -; d_call: TRBD2; cdr3_nt: TGTGCCAGTAGTATTAAACCTAGCGGGGCGGTCCTCACAAGCTCCTACAATGAGCAGTTCTTC; cdr3_aa: CASSIKPSGAVLTSSYNEQFF
v_call: TRBV27; j_call: TRBJ2-5; clone_size: -; d_call: TRBD2; cdr3_nt: TGTGCCAGCAGTTTAGGGACTAGCGGTAAAGAGACCCAGTACTTC; cdr3_aa: CASSLGTSGKETQYF
v_call: TRBV7-9; j_call: TRBJ2-7; clone_size: -; d_call: -; cdr3_nt: TGTGCCAGCAGCCAGGCGCAGGGTACCATCTACGAGCAGTACTTC; cdr3_aa: CASSQAQGTIYEQYF
v_call: TRBV5-1; j_call: TRBJ2-3; clone_size: -; d_call: TRBD2; cdr3_nt: TGCGCCAGTACCTGGACTAGCGGGGTCACAGATACGCAGTATTTT; cdr3_aa: CASTWTSGVTDTQYF
v_call: TRBV5-4; j_call: TRBJ2-7; clone_size: -; d_call: -; cdr3_nt: TGTGCCAGCAGCTCGGGGAACTACGAGCAGTACTTC; cdr3_aa: CASSSGNYEQYF
v_call: TRBV11-2; j_call: TRBJ2-5; clone_size: -; d_call: -; cdr3_nt: TGTGCCAGCAGCTTAGATTTCGCTGGGAAAGGAGAGACCCAGTACTTC; cdr3_aa: CASSLDFAGKGETQYF
v_call: TRBV27; j_call: TRBJ2-1; clone_size: -; d_call: TRBD2; cdr3_nt: TGTGCCAGCAGTTTAGGAGCGGGAGAGGTCTTC; cdr3_aa: CASSLGAGEVF
v_call: TRBV7-8; j_call: TRBJ2-1; clone_size: -; d_call: -; cdr3_nt: TGTGCCAGCAGCTCTATGGGACCCCGCAATGAGCAGTTCTTC; cdr3_aa: CASSSMGPRNEQFF
v_call: TRBV25-1; j_call: TRBJ1-2; clone_size: -; d_call: TRBD1; cdr3_nt: TGTGCCAGCAGACAGGGGATTAACTATGGCTACACCTTC; cdr3_aa: CASRQGINYGYTF
v_call: TRBV5-4; j_call: TRBJ1-6; clone_size: once; d_call: TRBD1; cdr3_nt: TGTGCCAGCAGCGCGCGGACAGGGACTCTCAATTCACCCCTCCACTTT; cdr3_aa: CASSARTGTLNSPLHF
v_call: TRBV30; j_call: TRBJ1-2; clone_size: -; d_call: -; cdr3_nt: TGTGCCTGGAGTGTTTCAGGGGAAAGCTATGGCTACACCTTC; cdr3_aa: CAWSVSGESYGYTF
v_call: TRBV6-5; j_call: TRBJ2-7; clone_size: -; d_call: -; cdr3_nt: TGTGCCAGCAGTTACTCGATAGGCAGGGTAGGCTACGAGCAGTACTTC; cdr3_aa: CASSYSIGRVGYEQYF
v_call: TRBV7-9; j_call: TRBJ2-3; clone_size: -; d_call: TRBD2; cdr3_nt: TGTGCCAGCAGCTTCGGACTAGCGGGAGATGTAGATACGCAGTATTTT; cdr3_aa: CASSFGLAGDVDTQYF
v_call: TRBV27; j_call: TRBJ1-1; clone_size: once; d_call: -; cdr3_nt: TGTGCCAGCATGATCACAGGGTCCAACACTGAAGCTTTCTTT; cdr3_aa: CASMITGSNTEAFF
v_call: TRBV14; j_call: TRBJ2-1; clone_size: -; d_call: TRBD2; cdr3_nt: TGTGCCAGCAGCCAAGGGGGGGGACTAGCGGGAGTCAATGAGCAGTTCTTC; cdr3_aa: CASSQGGGLAGVNEQFF
v_call: TRBV7-8; j_call: TRBJ1-6; clone_size: -; d_call: TRBD1; cdr3_nt: TGTGCCAGCAGCCCATCCACTCCACAGGGGAATTCACCCCTCCACTTT; cdr3_aa: CASSPSTPQGNSPLHF